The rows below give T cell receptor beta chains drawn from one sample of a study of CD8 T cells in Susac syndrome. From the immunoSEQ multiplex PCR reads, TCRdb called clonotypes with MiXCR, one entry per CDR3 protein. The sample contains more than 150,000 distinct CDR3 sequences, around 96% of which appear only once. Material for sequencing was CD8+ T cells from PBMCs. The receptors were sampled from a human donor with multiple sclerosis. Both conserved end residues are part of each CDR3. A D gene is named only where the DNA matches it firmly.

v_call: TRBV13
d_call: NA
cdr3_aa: CASSSPDRHGYTF

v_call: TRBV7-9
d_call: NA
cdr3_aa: CASSLVERFHEQFF

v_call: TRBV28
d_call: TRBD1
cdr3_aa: CASSPGTGSYNEQFF

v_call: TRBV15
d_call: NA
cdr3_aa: CATSRDGPSSYEQYF

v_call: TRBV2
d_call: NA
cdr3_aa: CASSFTGGTNQPQHF

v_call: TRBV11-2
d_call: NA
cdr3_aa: CASVGNYGYTF

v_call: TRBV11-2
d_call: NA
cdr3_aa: CASSLEAGRTVQYF

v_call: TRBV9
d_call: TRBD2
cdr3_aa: CASSASGGAGDTQYF

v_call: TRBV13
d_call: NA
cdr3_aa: CASSTQGGRQFF

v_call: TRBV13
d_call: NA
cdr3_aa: CASSFQGEQPQHF

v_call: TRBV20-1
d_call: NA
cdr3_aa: CSAPGALKQETQYF

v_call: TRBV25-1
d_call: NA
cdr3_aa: CASSEFSNEQFF

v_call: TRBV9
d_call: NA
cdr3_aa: CASSVDRGGLNTEAFF

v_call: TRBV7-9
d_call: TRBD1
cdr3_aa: CASSSGQSFYGYTF

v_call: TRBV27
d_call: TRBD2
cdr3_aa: CASITASGGHQFF

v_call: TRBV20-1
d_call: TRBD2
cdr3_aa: CSARLAEAYEQYF

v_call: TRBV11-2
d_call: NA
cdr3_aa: CASSLGPGGPDGYTF

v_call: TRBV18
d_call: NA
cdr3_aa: CASSPAGLTYNEQFF

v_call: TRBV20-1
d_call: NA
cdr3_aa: CSARDLGLESSPLHF